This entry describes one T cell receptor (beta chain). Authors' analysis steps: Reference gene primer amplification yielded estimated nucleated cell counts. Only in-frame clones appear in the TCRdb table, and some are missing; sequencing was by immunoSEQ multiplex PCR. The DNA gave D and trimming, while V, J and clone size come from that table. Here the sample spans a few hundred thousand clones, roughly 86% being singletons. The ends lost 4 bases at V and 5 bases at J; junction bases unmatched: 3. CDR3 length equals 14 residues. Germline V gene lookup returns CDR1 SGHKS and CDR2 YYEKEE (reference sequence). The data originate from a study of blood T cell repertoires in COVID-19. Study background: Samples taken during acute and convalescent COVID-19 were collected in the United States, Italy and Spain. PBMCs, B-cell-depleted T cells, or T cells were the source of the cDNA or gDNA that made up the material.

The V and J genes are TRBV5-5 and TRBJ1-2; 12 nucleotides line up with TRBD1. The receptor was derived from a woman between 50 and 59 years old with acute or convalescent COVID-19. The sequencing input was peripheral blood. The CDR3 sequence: CASSGGQGAYGYTF. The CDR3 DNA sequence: TGTGCCAGCAGCGGGGGACAGGGGGCATATGGCTACACCTTC.